One TCR beta chain is described in this entry. Its antigen remains unknown. At one end the junction does not follow the germline gene, possibly because of a read error. Sequencing used immunoSEQ multiplex PCR; TCRdb keeps in-frame clones, though not all of them. The profile shows 150,000 to 200,000 clones, roughly 88% of them singletons. The germline V gene has CDR1 SGHVS and CDR2 FNYEAQ. This CDR3 has 14 residues. The data stem from a study of cytomegalovirus exposure and HLA in healthy donors. Study-wide results and limits: The authors listed 164 TCR beta chains as cytomegalovirus-associated.

The validation cohort, a group of 100 to 150 subjects, included the donors and was separate from the roughly 720-subject first cohort. The sequencing input was PBMCs. The sequence came from a woman aged 18-29 years in good health and CMV-seronegative. The chain recombines TRBV7-6 with TRBJ2-1; D perhaps matches TRBD2 (5 bases). The DNA for the CDR3 is TGTGCCAGCAGCTTGTCTAGCTCCTCCAATGAGCAGTTCTTC. This encodes CASSLSSSSNEQFF.